This T cell receptor beta chain came from a study of blood T cell repertoires in COVID-19. Germline assignment: CDR1 MNHEY and CDR2 SMNVEV (reference sequence). The CDR3 sequence is 17 residues long. Trimming cost V 7 bases and J 5 bases; bases outside gene matches: 15. The assay was immunoSEQ multiplex PCR, and TCRdb's table has in-frame clones only and misses some. The sample has fewer than 50,000 clones, around 77% seen once. The sequence was obtained from a man aged 80 or over with active or convalescent COVID-19. The chain combines TRBV27 with TRBJ2-5; 11 positions agree with TRBD2. Sequenced input: peripheral blood. The CDR3 protein is CASTRALAGALGETQYF. The DNA for the CDR3 is TGTGCCAGCACCCGTGCACTAGCGGGGGCCCTTGGTGAGACCCAGTACTTC.